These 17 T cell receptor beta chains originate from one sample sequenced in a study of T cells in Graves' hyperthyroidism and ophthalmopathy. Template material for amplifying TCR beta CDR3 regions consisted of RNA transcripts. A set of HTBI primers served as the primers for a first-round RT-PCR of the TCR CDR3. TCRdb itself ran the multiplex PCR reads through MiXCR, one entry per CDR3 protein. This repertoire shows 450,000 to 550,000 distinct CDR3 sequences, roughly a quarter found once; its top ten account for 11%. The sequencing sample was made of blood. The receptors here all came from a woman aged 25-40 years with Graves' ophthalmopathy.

The CDR3 loop reads CSVVAGTPYGNTEAFF. The CDR3 nucleotides read TGCAGCGTTGTAGCCGGGACACCCTACGGAAACACTGAAGCTTTCTTT. V and J are TRBV29-1 and TRBJ1-1, with a tentative D call TRBD1 (6 bases). The CDR3 runs 16 residues. Trimming removed 4 bases at V and 2 bases at J, with 20 bases between. Germline V gene sequence: CDR1 SQVTM, CDR2 ANQGSEA.

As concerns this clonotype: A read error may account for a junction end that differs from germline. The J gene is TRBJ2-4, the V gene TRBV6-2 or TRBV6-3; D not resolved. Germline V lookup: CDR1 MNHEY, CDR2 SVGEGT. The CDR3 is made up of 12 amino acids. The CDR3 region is CASRPEENVHYF. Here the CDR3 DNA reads TGTGCCAGCAGGCCGGAAGAAAACGTTCATTACTTC.

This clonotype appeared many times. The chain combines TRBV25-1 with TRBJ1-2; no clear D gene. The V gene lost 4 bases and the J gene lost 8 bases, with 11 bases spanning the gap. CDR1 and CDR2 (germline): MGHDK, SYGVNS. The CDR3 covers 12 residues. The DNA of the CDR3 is TGTGCCAGCAGTGGTCAGGTGAGGGGCTACACCTTC. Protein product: CASSGQVRGYTF.

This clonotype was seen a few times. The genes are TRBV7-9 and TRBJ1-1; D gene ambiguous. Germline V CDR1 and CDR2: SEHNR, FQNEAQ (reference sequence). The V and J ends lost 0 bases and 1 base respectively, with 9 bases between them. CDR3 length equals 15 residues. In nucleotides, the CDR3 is TGTGCCAGCAGCTTAGCGTCCCACAAGAACACTGAAGCTTTCTTT. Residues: CASSLASHKNTEAFF.

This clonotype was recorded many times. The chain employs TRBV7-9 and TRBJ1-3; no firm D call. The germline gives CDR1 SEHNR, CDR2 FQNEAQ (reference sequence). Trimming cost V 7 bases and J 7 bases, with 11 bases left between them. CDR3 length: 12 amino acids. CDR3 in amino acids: CASISVGNTIYF. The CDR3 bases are TGTGCCAGCATCTCCGTGGGGAACACCATATATTTT.

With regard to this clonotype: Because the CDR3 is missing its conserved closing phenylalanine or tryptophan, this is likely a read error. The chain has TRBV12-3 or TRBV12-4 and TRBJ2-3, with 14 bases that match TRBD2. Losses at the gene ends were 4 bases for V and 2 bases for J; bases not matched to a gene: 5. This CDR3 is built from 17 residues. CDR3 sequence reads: CASSSRTSGGSTDTQYS. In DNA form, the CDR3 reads TGTGCCAGCAGTTCCCGGACTAGCGGGGGGTCCACAGATACGCAGTATTCT.

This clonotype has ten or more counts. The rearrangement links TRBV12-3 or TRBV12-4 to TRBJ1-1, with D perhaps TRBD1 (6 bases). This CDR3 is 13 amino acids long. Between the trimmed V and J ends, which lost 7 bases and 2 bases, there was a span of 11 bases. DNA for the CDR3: TGTGCCAGCAATGGACAGATTAACACTGAAGCTTTCTTT. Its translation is CASNGQINTEAFF.

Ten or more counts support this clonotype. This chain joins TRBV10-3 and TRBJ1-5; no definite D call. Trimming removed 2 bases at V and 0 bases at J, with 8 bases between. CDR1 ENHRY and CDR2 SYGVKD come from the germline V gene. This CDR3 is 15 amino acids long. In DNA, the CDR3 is TGTGCCATCAGTGAGCAGGCTGATAGCAATCAGCCCCAGCATTTT. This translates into CAISEQADSNQPQHF.

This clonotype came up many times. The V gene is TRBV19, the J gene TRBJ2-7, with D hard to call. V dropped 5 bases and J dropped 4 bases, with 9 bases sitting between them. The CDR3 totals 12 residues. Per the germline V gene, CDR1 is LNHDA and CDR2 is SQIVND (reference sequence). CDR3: CASSPVPYEQYF. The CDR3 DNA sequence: TGTGCCAGTAGTCCCGTCCCATACGAGCAGTACTTC.

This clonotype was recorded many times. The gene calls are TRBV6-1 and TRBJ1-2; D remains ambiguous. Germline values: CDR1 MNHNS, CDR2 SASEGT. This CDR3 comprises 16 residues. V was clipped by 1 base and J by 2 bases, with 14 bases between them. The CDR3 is CASSEEIRPPNYGYTF. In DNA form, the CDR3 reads TGTGCCAGCAGTGAAGAAATACGGCCTCCCAACTATGGCTACACCTTC.

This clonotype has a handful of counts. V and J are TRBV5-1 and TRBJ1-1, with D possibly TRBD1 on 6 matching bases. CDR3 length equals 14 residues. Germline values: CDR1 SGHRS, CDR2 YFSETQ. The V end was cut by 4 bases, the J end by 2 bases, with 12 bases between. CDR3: CASSGSGVNTEAFF. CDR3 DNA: TGCGCCAGCAGCGGGTCAGGGGTCAACACTGAAGCTTTCTTT.

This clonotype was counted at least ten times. As DNA, the CDR3 is TGTGCTTCCCGGCAGAAGGCCTACGAGCAGTACTTC. Its protein product is CASRQKAYEQYF. This chain links TRBV2 with TRBJ2-7; no clear D. The CDR3 is 12 residues long. Looked up from germline, CDR1 is SNHLY and CDR2 is FYNNEI. The entire variable domain, with the rest obtained from reference TRBV2 and TRBJ2-7, is as follows: EPEVTQTPSHQVTQMGQEVILRCVPISNHLYFYWYRQILGQKVEFLVSFYNNEISEKSEIFDDQFSVERPDGSNFTLKIRSTKLEDSAMYFCASRQKAYEQYFGPGTRLTVT.

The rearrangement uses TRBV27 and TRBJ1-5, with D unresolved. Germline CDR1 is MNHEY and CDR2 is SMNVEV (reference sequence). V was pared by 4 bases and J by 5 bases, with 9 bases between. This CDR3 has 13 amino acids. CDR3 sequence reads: CASSSQGYQPQHF. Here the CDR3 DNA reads TGTGCCAGCAGTTCCCAAGGGTATCAGCCCCAGCATTTT.

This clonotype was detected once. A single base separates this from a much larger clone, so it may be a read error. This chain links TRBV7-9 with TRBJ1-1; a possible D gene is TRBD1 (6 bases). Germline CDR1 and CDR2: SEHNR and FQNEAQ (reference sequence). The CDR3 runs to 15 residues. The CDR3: CASSSATDSNLEACF. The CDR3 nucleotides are TGTGCCAGCAGCTCTGCAACGGACAGCAACCTTGAAGCTTGCTTT.

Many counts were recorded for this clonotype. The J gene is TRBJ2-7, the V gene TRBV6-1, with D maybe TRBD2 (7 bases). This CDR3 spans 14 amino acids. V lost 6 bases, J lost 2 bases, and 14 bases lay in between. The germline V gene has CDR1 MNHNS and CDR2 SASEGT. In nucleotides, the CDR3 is TGTGCCAGCAGGGGGGGCGGGGGACCCTACGAGCAGTACTTC. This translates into CASRGGGGPYEQYF.

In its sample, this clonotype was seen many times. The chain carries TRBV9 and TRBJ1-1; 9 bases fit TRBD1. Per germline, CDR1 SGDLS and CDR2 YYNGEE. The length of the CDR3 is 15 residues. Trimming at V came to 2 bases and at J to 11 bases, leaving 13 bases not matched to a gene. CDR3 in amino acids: CASSVETGGHSEAFF. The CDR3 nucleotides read TGTGCCAGCAGCGTCGAGACAGGGGGGCACAGCGAGGCTTTCTTT.

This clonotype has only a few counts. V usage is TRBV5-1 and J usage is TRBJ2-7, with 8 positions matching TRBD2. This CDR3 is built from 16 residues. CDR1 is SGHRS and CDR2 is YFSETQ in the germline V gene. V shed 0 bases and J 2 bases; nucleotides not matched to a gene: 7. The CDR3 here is CASSLGGSGVTYEQYF. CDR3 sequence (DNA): TGCGCCAGCAGCTTGGGGGGTAGCGGGGTAACCTACGAGCAGTACTTC.